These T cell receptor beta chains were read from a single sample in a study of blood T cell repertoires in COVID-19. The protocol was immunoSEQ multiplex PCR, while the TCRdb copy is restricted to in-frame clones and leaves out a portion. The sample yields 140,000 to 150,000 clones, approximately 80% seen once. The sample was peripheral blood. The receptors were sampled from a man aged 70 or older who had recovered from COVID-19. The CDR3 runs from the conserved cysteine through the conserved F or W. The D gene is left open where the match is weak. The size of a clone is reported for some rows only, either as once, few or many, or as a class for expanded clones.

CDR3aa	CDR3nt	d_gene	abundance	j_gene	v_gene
CSVDNAGTSFTDTQYF	TGCAGCGTTGACAACGCCGGGACTAGCTTCACAGATACGCAGTATTTT	TRBD2	once	TRBJ2-3	TRBV29-1
CASSLSGTSGHTGAKNIQYF	TGTGCCAGCAGTTTATCCGGGACTAGCGGCCACACAGGGGCCAAAAACATTCAGTACTTC	TRBD2	-	TRBJ2-4	TRBV27
CASSYSPQTSGSYNEQFF	TGTGCCAGCAGTTACTCCCCCCAGACTAGCGGGAGCTACAATGAGCAGTTCTTC	TRBD2	-	TRBJ2-1	TRBV6-2/TRBV6-3
CASSPIPASGDTQYF	TGCGCCAGCAGCCCTATCCCCGCGTCGGGGGATACGCAGTATTTT	-	-	TRBJ2-3	TRBV4-1
CATSASGHGRGLGDYNEQFF	TGTGCCACCAGTGCCTCAGGACATGGCAGGGGACTAGGAGACTACAATGAGCAGTTCTTC	TRBD2	-	TRBJ2-1	TRBV24-1
CASSPRQVRYEQYF	TGTGCCAGCAGCCCCCGACAAGTTCGCTACGAGCAGTACTTC	-	-	TRBJ2-7	TRBV6-1
CASSETRVREQYF	TGTGCCAGCAGTGAAACTCGCGTCCGCGAGCAGTACTTC	-	-	TRBJ2-7	TRBV6-1
CASSPWRAPQYF	TGTGCCAGCAGCCCTTGGCGGGCGCCCCAGTATTTT	-	-	TRBJ2-3	TRBV9
CASSWGGTYNEQFF	TGTGCCAGCAGCTGGGGGGGCACCTACAATGAGCAGTTCTTC	-	-	TRBJ2-1	TRBV7-3
CASSLARYNEQFF	TGTGCCAGCAGCTTAGCCAGGTACAATGAGCAGTTCTTC	-	-	TRBJ2-1	TRBV7-2
CASSLGRGGSTDTQYF	TGTGCCAGCAGCTTAGGTCGAGGGGGTAGCACAGATACGCAGTATTTT	-	-	TRBJ2-3	TRBV9
CASSGEGTDTQYF	TGTGCCAGCAGCGGTGAGGGAACAGATACGCAGTATTTT	-	-	TRBJ2-3	TRBV9
CASSLVGDRGGTQYF	TGTGCCAGCAGCTTAGTAGGGGACAGGGGGGGGACCCAGTACTTC	TRBD1	few	TRBJ2-5	TRBV11-2
CASSPGLAGGEQYF	TGCGCCAGCTCACCGGGACTAGCGGGAGGCGAGCAGTACTTC	TRBD2	once	TRBJ2-7	TRBV10-1
CASRDRGTGELFF	TGTGCCAGTAGGGACAGAGGGACCGGGGAGCTGTTTTTT	-	-	TRBJ2-2	TRBV19
CASSFSPSTDTQYF	TGTGCCAGCAGTTTCTCTCCGAGCACAGATACGCAGTATTTT	-	few	TRBJ2-3	TRBV27
CASSSTGGTGELFF	TGTGCCAGCAGCTCAACAGGGGGCACCGGGGAGCTGTTTTTT	TRBD1	-	TRBJ2-2	TRBV6-5
CASSGSGGYNEQFF	TGTGCCAGCAGCGGTAGCGGGGGGTACAATGAGCAGTTCTTC	TRBD2	-	TRBJ2-1	TRBV9
CASRGEGGNEQFF	TGTGCCAGCAGGGGGGAGGGAGGCAATGAGCAGTTCTTC	TRBD2	-	TRBJ2-1	TRBV2
CASSYSGGGTEAFF	TGTGCCAGCAGTTACTCGGGGGGAGGAACTGAAGCTTTCTTT	-	-	TRBJ1-1	TRBV6-5
CASSAGLAGGASTDTQYF	TGCGCCAGCAGCGCGGGACTAGCGGGAGGCGCTAGCACAGATACGCAGTATTTT	TRBD2	-	TRBJ2-3	TRBV5-1
CASSNRGDHSYGYTF	TGTGCCAGTAGTAACCGCGGGGACCATAGCTATGGCTACACCTTC	-	-	TRBJ1-2	TRBV19
CASSKTGTSFSSRTDTQYF	TGTGCCAGTAGTAAAACCGGGACTAGCTTTTCCTCGCGCACAGATACGCAGTATTTT	TRBD2	-	TRBJ2-3	TRBV19
CASSQVGGLAGTDTQYF	TGTGCCAGCAGCCAAGTGGGTGGCCTAGCGGGCACAGATACGCAGTATTTT	TRBD2	-	TRBJ2-3	TRBV4-2
CASSVKASGSLTDTQYF	TGTGCCAGCAGCGTAAAGGCTAGCGGGAGTCTCACAGATACGCAGTATTTT	TRBD2	-	TRBJ2-3	TRBV9
CASSQGPTSPRSGYTF	TGCGCCAGCAGCCAAGGTCCAACGAGTCCACGGTCTGGCTACACCTTC	-	-	TRBJ1-2	TRBV4-1
CASSLAWLADTQYF	TGTGCCAGCAGCTTAGCTTGGCTAGCGGATACGCAGTATTTT	-	-	TRBJ2-3	TRBV7-9
CASSPTDGRNYGYTF	TGTGCCAGCTCACCTACAGACGGCCGCAACTATGGCTACACCTTC	-	-	TRBJ1-2	TRBV18
CASSQEGTGVQPQHF	TGTGCCAGCAGCCAAGAAGGGACAGGGGTGCAGCCCCAGCATTTT	TRBD1	-	TRBJ1-5	TRBV3-1/TRBV3-2
CASRDRDFGRAFF	TGTGCCAGCAGGGACAGGGACTTTGGTAGGGCTTTCTTT	TRBD1	-	TRBJ1-1	TRBV28
CASSIDRSASTDTQYF	TGTGCCAGTAGTATTGACAGGTCAGCTAGCACAGATACGCAGTATTTT	-	-	TRBJ2-3	TRBV19
CASSESEAEGQFF	TGTGCCAGCAGTGAATCGGAAGCGGAAGGGCAGTTCTTC	-	-	TRBJ2-1	TRBV2
CASSQDLGQSTDTQYF	TGCGCCAGCAGCCAAGATCTTGGACAGTCCACAGATACGCAGTATTTT	-	-	TRBJ2-3	TRBV4-3
CASSLGLSTDTQYF	TGCGCCAGCAGCCTGGGACTTAGCACAGATACGCAGTATTTT	-	-	TRBJ2-3	TRBV4-3
CASSSPSGRAGETQYF	TGTGCCAGCAGCTCCCCTAGCGGGAGGGCCGGTGAGACCCAGTACTTC	TRBD2	many	TRBJ2-5	TRBV7-2
CASSLAGLDNEQFF	TGCGCCAGCAGCTTGGCAGGACTAGACAATGAGCAGTTCTTC	TRBD2	-	TRBJ2-1	TRBV5-1
CASIVTGSYEQYF	TGTGCCAGCATCGTTACAGGGTCCTACGAGCAGTACTTC	-	few	TRBJ2-7	TRBV5-8
CASSQDLIGSGDNEQFF	TGTGCCAGCAGCCAAGATCTAATCGGGAGCGGCGACAATGAGCAGTTCTTC	-	once	TRBJ2-1	TRBV3-1/TRBV3-2
CASALDSNYGYTF	TGTGCTAGTGCCTTAGACTCGAACTATGGCTACACCTTC	-	-	TRBJ1-2	TRBV12-5
CASRPSGVADTQYF	TGTGCCAGCAGACCTAGCGGGGTGGCGGATACGCAGTATTTT	TRBD2	-	TRBJ2-3	TRBV25-1
CASSRQGTGELFF	TGTGCCAGCAGCAGACAGGGTACCGGGGAGCTGTTTTTT	TRBD1	-	TRBJ2-2	TRBV2
CASSSAAGEAFF	TGTGCCAGCAGCTCGGCAGCGGGCGAAGCTTTCTTT	-	once	TRBJ1-1	TRBV11-3
CASRVGGSEKLFF	TGCGCCAGCAGGGTGGGGGGGAGTGAAAAACTGTTTTTT	-	-	TRBJ1-4	TRBV4-1
CASRQKYTEAFF	TGTGCCAGCAGACAGAAATACACTGAAGCTTTCTTT	-	-	TRBJ1-1	TRBV12-3/TRBV12-4
CASSFQSQETQYF	TGTGCCAGCAGCTTTCAGTCGCAAGAGACCCAGTACTTC	-	-	TRBJ2-5	TRBV7-2
CASSQRVNTEAFF	TGTGCCAGCAGTCAGAGGGTGAACACTGAAGCTTTCTTT	-	-	TRBJ1-1	TRBV2
CASSGSWGSIYEQYF	TGTGCCAGCAGCGGTTCATGGGGCAGCATCTACGAGCAGTACTTC	-	-	TRBJ2-7	TRBV28
CATSPPGRGGTGELFF	TGTGCCACCAGCCCCCCCGGGAGGGGGGGCACCGGGGAGCTGTTTTTT	TRBD2	-	TRBJ2-2	TRBV15
CASSPLWRTSGYRYEQFF	TGTGCCAGCAGCCCCTTGTGGAGGACTAGCGGGTATAGGTATGAGCAGTTCTTC	TRBD2	many	TRBJ2-1	TRBV11-2
CASSRLAGGPYEQYF	TGTGCCAGCAGCCGCTTGGCGGGAGGGCCCTACGAGCAGTACTTC	TRBD2	-	TRBJ2-7	TRBV11-2
CASSEDKNSNQPQHF	TGTGCCAGCTCAGAGGACAAGAATAGCAATCAGCCCCAGCATTTT	-	-	TRBJ1-5	TRBV18
CASNVQGRGETQYF	TGTGCCAGCAACGTCCAGGGCCGTGGGGAGACCCAGTACTTC	-	few	TRBJ2-5	TRBV2
CASSQGGDADTF	TGCGCCAGCAGCCAAGGGGGAGACGCTGACACCTTC	-	few	TRBJ1-2	TRBV4-1
CASSISSYAINEQFF	TGTGCCAGTAGTATTTCTTCTTATGCGATCAATGAGCAGTTCTTC	-	-	TRBJ2-1	TRBV19
CAWSWNRAYEQYF	TGTGCCTGGAGCTGGAACCGGGCCTACGAGCAGTACTTC	-	few	TRBJ2-7	TRBV30
CSASRGTGAYNEQFF	TGCAGTGCTAGTAGAGGAACGGGAGCCTACAATGAGCAGTTCTTC	-	-	TRBJ2-1	TRBV20-1
CASAGQARNEQYF	TGCGCCAGCGCTGGACAGGCCCGGAACGAGCAGTACTTC	TRBD1	-	TRBJ2-7	TRBV10-2
CASSLQGGGGQYF	TGTGCCAGCAGCCTACAGGGGGGTGGAGGGCAGTACTTC	TRBD1	-	TRBJ2-7	TRBV3-1/TRBV3-2
CATSGRDRAYSSGNTIYF	TGTGCCACCAGCGGCCGGGACAGGGCGTACTCCTCTGGAAACACCATATATTTT	TRBD1	few	TRBJ1-3	TRBV15